The 27 T cell receptor beta chains in this list originate from one sample, sequenced in a study of CD8 T cells in ankylosing spondylitis. One entry per CDR3 protein, called by TCRdb with MiXCR from the 5' RACE reads. The data contain around 140,000 distinct CDR3 sequences, approximately 10% of them seen just once; the ten biggest clones take up roughly 4.3%. Sequences were obtained from blood, either unsorted or a sorted T cell fraction (not recorded which). These receptors all stem from a female donor with ankylosing spondylitis or in good health (not recorded which).

Many counts were recorded for this clonotype. The J gene is TRBJ2-1, the V gene TRBV12-3 or TRBV12-4; a possible D gene is TRBD2 (5 bases). Deletions cut 6 bases from V and 6 bases from J, with 15 bases between. The CDR3 has 14 amino acids. The CDR3 here is CASRPGRRGNEQFF. In nucleotides, the CDR3 is TGTGCCAGCAGACCCGGACGACGGGGCAATGAGCAGTTCTTC.

This clonotype was seen at least ten times. The V gene is TRBV27, the J gene TRBJ2-1, with TRBD2 as a possible D gene (5 bases). The length of the CDR3 is 12 residues. CDR1 is MNHEY and CDR2 is SMNVEV in the germline V gene (reference sequence). V dropped 6 bases and J dropped 6 bases, with 9 bases sitting between them. CDR3 residues: CASRLGSNEQFF. As DNA, the CDR3 is TGTGCCAGCAGACTAGGGAGCAATGAGCAGTTCTTC.

This sequence joins TRBV7-6 and TRBJ1-1, with no clear D. The V and J ends lost 5 bases and 4 bases respectively, with 14 bases between them. This CDR3 spans 14 amino acids. The germline V gene encodes CDR1 SGHVS and CDR2 FNYEAQ. The CDR3 bases are TGTGCCAGCAGCCGTGGCCCCTCGGGCACTGAAGCTTTCTTT. Translation: CASSRGPSGTEAFF.

As concerns this clonotype: A much larger clone sits a single nucleotide away, making a read error possible. This sequence joins TRBV18 and TRBJ2-7, with TRBD1 matching over 9 bases. The CDR3 has 13 residues. CDR1 and CDR2 from the germline V gene are KGHSH and LQKENI. CDR3 protein: CASSPRTGAEPYF. In DNA form, the CDR3 reads TGTGCCAGCTCACCACGGACAGGGGCCGAGCCGTACTTC.

The chain couples TRBV20-1 to TRBJ2-1; D not certain. Trimming left V 0 bases short and J 5 bases short, with 11 bases between. CDR3 size: 14 residues. Germline V CDR1 and CDR2: DFQATT, SNEGSKA (reference sequence). CDR3 sequence (DNA): TGCAGTGCTAGAGAATGGCGACCAGACAATGAGCAGTTCTTC. This gives the protein CSAREWRPDNEQFF.

This clonotype was found many times. The genes are TRBV12-3 or TRBV12-4 and TRBJ2-3; 11 bases agree with TRBD2. The CDR3 is 16 residues long. The junction had 9 bases not matched to a gene; V was cut back by 6 bases and J by 4 bases. The CDR3 here is CASSKLLAGDPDTQYF. CDR3 DNA sequence: TGTGCCAGCAGCAAACTACTAGCGGGAGACCCAGATACGCAGTATTTT.

This clonotype has ten or more counts. V and J are TRBV5-1 and TRBJ2-7; TRBD2 might be the D (6 bases). Per germline, CDR1 SGHRS and CDR2 YFSETQ. Trimming stripped 1 base from V and 6 bases from J, with 20 bases between. CDR3 length: 16 residues. CDR3: CASSLSTTSSVGEQYF. CDR3 coding DNA: TGCGCCAGCAGCTTGTCCACAACTAGCTCGGTTGGCGAGCAGTACTTC.

The chain employs TRBV5-1 and TRBJ2-7; 9 bases are a match to TRBD1. Germline-derived CDR1 and CDR2 are SGHRS and YFSETQ. Trimming took 0 bases from V and 3 from J; bases not matched to a gene: 7. This CDR3 has 16 amino acids. As DNA, the CDR3 is TGCGCCAGCAGCTTGGGGGGGACAGGGAGCTTCTACGAGCAGTACTTC. Translation gives CASSLGGTGSFYEQYF. Looking up the rest from reference TRBV5-1 and TRBJ2-7 gives the full variable domain: KAGVTQTPRYLIKTRGQQVTLSCSPISGHRSVSWYQQTPGQGLQFLFEYFSETQRNKGNFPGRFSGRQFSNSRSEMNVSTLELGDSALYLCASSLGGTGSFYEQYFGPGTRLTVT.

This clonotype was detected a few times. The gene calls are TRBV6-1 and TRBJ1-5; 8 nucleotides align to TRBD1. The germline gives CDR1 MNHNS, CDR2 SASEGT. The CDR3 consists of 15 residues. V lost 5 bases to trimming and J lost 4 bases; unmatched junction nucleotides: 7. The CDR3 sequence is CASSQFTGGNQPQHF. In DNA form, the CDR3 reads TGTGCCAGCAGTCAATTTACAGGGGGGAATCAGCCCCAGCATTTT.

This clonotype was counted at least ten times. This sequence joins TRBV5-1 and TRBJ1-1; 8 nucleotides align to TRBD1. The junction had 7 bases not matched to a gene; V was cut back by 2 bases and J by 4 bases. The CDR3 extends over 15 amino acids. Per germline, CDR1 SGHRS and CDR2 YFSETQ. CDR3 DNA sequence: TGCGCCAGCAGCTTCCGCCCGGGACAGGCCACTGAAGCTTTCTTT. Protein product: CASSFRPGQATEAFF.

This clonotype appeared many times. The rearrangement uses TRBV7-9 and TRBJ2-7; 14 bases fit TRBD2. CDR3 length: 15 amino acids. CDR1 is SEHNR and CDR2 is FQNEAQ in the germline V gene (reference sequence). V was pared by 5 bases and J by 7 bases, with 7 bases of the junction left unmatched. CDR3 DNA sequence: TGTGCCAGCAGCCCAGGCGGACTAGCGGGAGGTGAGCAGTACTTC. The encoded protein is CASSPGGLAGGEQYF.

This clonotype was counted only a few times. The V and J genes are TRBV7-9 and TRBJ1-2; possibly TRBD1 for D (5 bases). The CDR3 consists of 12 residues. The V end lost 4 bases, the J end lost 13 bases, and 16 bases lay between the germline ends. Germline values: CDR1 SEHNR, CDR2 FQNEAQ (reference sequence). CDR3: CASSSTDPASTF. The CDR3 bases are TGTGCCAGCAGCTCGACAGACCCCGCGAGCACCTTC.

In this sample, this clonotype turned up many times. The genes are TRBV5-1 and TRBJ1-1; perhaps TRBD1 as D (6 bases). Germline V lookup: CDR1 SGHRS, CDR2 YFSETQ. CDR3 size: 14 residues. The germline V and J ends were trimmed by 2 bases and 1 base, with 9 bases remaining between them. The CDR3 nucleotides are TGCGCCAGCAGCTTTTCAGGGGAGAACACTGAAGCTTTCTTT. Translating gives CASSFSGENTEAFF.

At least ten counts were recorded for this clonotype. The V gene is TRBV5-5, the J gene TRBJ2-2; 7 bases match TRBD1. The CDR3 extends over 15 amino acids. The V gene end was trimmed by 1 base and the J gene end by 3 bases; junction bases not matched to a gene: 3. The germline V gene encodes CDR1 SGHKS and CDR2 YYEKEE (reference sequence). In DNA form, the CDR3 reads TGTGCCAGCAGCTTGTCCGGGACAGACACCGGGGAGCTGTTTTTT. It yields the protein CASSLSGTDTGELFF.

This clonotype appeared many times. The chain joins TRBV12-3 or TRBV12-4 to TRBJ1-1; D remains ambiguous. This CDR3 has 16 amino acids. V was pared by 0 bases and J by 7 bases, with 18 bases between. The CDR3 spells CASSLAFIFGPREAFF. Here the CDR3 DNA reads TGTGCCAGCAGTTTAGCCTTTATTTTCGGGCCTCGTGAAGCTTTCTTT.

Ten or more counts support this clonotype. This chain joins TRBV12-3 or TRBV12-4 and TRBJ2-1, with 8 nucleotides matching TRBD2. This CDR3 comprises 15 residues. V shed 5 bases, J shed 5 bases, and the junction held 8 bases outside the gene matches. The CDR3 region is CASSTGLEGHNEQFF. CDR3 sequence (DNA): TGTGCCAGCAGTACGGGACTAGAGGGCCACAATGAGCAGTTCTTC.

V gene TRBV29-1 combines with J gene TRBJ2-7; 8 nucleotides align to TRBD2. CDR1 is SQVTM and CDR2 is ANQGSEA in the germline V gene. This CDR3 contains 15 residues. J was trimmed by 5 bases and V by 4 bases; bases with no gene match: 13. CDR3 region: CSVAGGLAGLHEQYF. CDR3 DNA: TGCAGCGTTGCAGGTGGGTTAGCGGGACTCCACGAGCAGTACTTC.

This clonotype was recorded many times. CDR3 amino acids: CASCRNTEAFF. In DNA form, the CDR3 reads TGTGCCAGCTGCAGGAACACTGAAGCTTTCTTT. This rearrangement joins TRBV28 to TRBJ1-1; D remains ambiguous. Germline loops: CDR1 MDHEN, CDR2 SYDVKM. There are 11 residues in the CDR3. V lost 8 bases and J 1 base, leaving 5 bases between the germline ends.

Ten or more counts support this clonotype. The chain uses TRBV12-3 or TRBV12-4 and TRBJ1-1; 7 bases fit TRBD1. This CDR3 is built from 15 residues. Trimming cost V 6 bases and J 4 bases; bases outside gene matches: 11. Here the CDR3 DNA reads TGTGCCAGCAGCTTGCCCAGGCAGGGGGGCACTGAAGCTTTCTTT. Its protein is CASSLPRQGGTEAFF.

This clonotype came up many times. V and J are TRBV29-1 and TRBJ2-5; possible D gene TRBD2, 6 bases. The CDR3 is made up of 12 amino acids. V lost 7 bases to trimming and J lost 1 base, with 10 bases between them. CDR1 SQVTM and CDR2 ANQGSEA come from the germline V gene. The CDR3 bases are TGCAGCGCGGGACTCTCCCAAGAGACCCAGTACTTC. Translating gives CSAGLSQETQYF.

This clonotype has a count of ten or more. J is TRBJ1-2 and V is TRBV29-1; TRBD1 aligns across 7 bases. CDR1 is SQVTM, CDR2 ANQGSEA, per germline. V lost 6 bases to trimming and J lost 5 bases; unmatched junction nucleotides: 9. The CDR3 loop spans 13 amino acids. The CDR3 nucleotides are TGCAGCGTGGGCATGACAGGGAGTTATGGCTACACCTTC. Its protein is CSVGMTGSYGYTF.

This clonotype was observed at least ten times. The chain couples TRBV20-1 to TRBJ1-2; D uncertain. CDR3 length equals 14 residues. Germline V gene sequence: CDR1 DFQATT, CDR2 SNEGSKA (reference sequence). Trimming shortened V by 0 bases and J by 8 bases, and 16 bases separated the two germline ends. The CDR3 sequence is CSARDESDMRGYTF. CDR3 in DNA: TGCAGTGCTAGAGATGAGTCCGATATGCGAGGCTACACCTTC.

There are many counts of this clonotype. The chain combines TRBV20-1 with TRBJ1-2; D is undetermined. This CDR3 comprises 13 residues. The V gene lost 3 bases and the J gene lost 2 bases, with 10 bases spanning the gap. The germline gives CDR1 DFQATT, CDR2 SNEGSKA (reference sequence). CDR3 protein: CSASPGVNYGYTF. The DNA for the CDR3 is TGCAGTGCTAGCCCCGGGGTAAACTATGGCTACACCTTC.

This clonotype was found many times. This chain connects TRBV5-1 to TRBJ2-3; D call uncertain. The V end lost 0 bases, the J end lost 6 bases, and 8 bases lay between the germline ends. This CDR3 region has 13 residues. Germline V gives CDR1 SGHRS, CDR2 YFSETQ. In DNA form, the CDR3 reads TGCGCCAGCAGCTTGGCAGACCGGGATACGCAGTATTTT. Amino acids: CASSLADRDTQYF.

Worth noting for this clonotype: This could be a read error, since a much larger clone is one nucleotide away. It is likely a read error, because the conserved phenylalanine at the end of the CDR3 is missing. The V and J genes are TRBV20-1 and TRBJ2-7; TRBD1 matches 9 bases. This CDR3 region has 13 residues. The V gene's germline CDR1 is DFQATT and CDR2 SNEGSKA (reference sequence). The trim removed 5 bases at V and 2 bases at J, leaving 4 bases unmatched. Written as DNA, the CDR3 is TGCAGTGCTTCGGACAGGGGTCCCTACGAGCAGTACTCC. It encodes CSASDRGPYEQYS.

Details on this clonotype: The conserved phenylalanine or tryptophan is not found at the CDR3 terminus, so this likely reflects a read error. This chain links TRBV7-2 with TRBJ2-1, with 12 bases aligning to TRBD2. The CDR3 has 14 residues. With 4 bases clipped from V and 7 bases from J, the junction kept 2 bases outside the gene matches. Germline V gene data show CDR1 as SGHTA and CDR2 as FQGNSA. Here the CDR3 reads CASSWLAGGNEQFL. CDR3 coding DNA: TGTGCCAGCAGCTGGCTAGCGGGGGGGAATGAGCAGTTCCTC.

With regard to this clonotype: Just one base apart from a much larger clone, this may be a read error. This chain connects TRBV19 to TRBJ1-5; no reliable D call. The CDR3 length is 14 residues. Germline V gene sequence: CDR1 LNHDA, CDR2 SQIVND (reference sequence). The CDR3 here is CAGSITTSNQPQHF. The CDR3 DNA reads as TGTGCCGGTAGTATTACAACTAGCAATCAGCCCCAGCATTTT.